Reported below is one TCR beta chain. A read error may be the cause here, since a much bigger clone is one base away. Germline V CDR1 and CDR2: SQVTM, ANQGSEA. CDR3 length: 12 residues. These data originate in a study of blood T cells in healthy people across ages. A sample-barcoded 5' primer and a J-beta primer mix were used in a second PCR of roughly 7 to 12 cycles. TCRdb called the 5' RACE reads again in MiXCR, with one record for every CDR3 protein. The sample shows 850,000 to 1,300,000 distinct CDR3 sequences, 40% to 55% of them seen only once. The V and J genes are TRBV29-1 and TRBJ2-1; D tentatively reads TRBD1 or TRBD2 (5 bases each). Near its end, the DNA agrees better with TRBJ2-7, so the J call may be wrong. The source of this sequence is an older woman in good health. Sequenced sample: blood. The CDR3 sequence: CSVWDGTYEQYF. CDR3 nucleotides: TGCAGCGTTTGGGACGGTACCTACGAGCAGTACTTC.